The 27 T cell receptor beta chains below come from one sample, sequenced in a study of regulatory T cells in long-lasting Graves disease. Construction of the TCR beta libraries employed iRepertoire HTBI primers in conjunction with Arm-PCR of CDR3 regions. From the multiplex PCR reads, TCRdb called clonotypes with MiXCR, one entry per CDR3 protein. Of under 800,000 distinct CDR3 sequences in the sample, 15% to 20% were seen once. Time point denoted: newly diagnosed GD, antithyroid drugs for less than 3 months. Making the TCR library involved RNA that had been extracted from PBMCs. The same data also went into a second study, on T cells in Graves' hyperthyroidism and ophthalmopathy.

This material consisted of peripheral blood mononuclear cells (PBMCs), taken at new diagnosis, from a patient treated with antithyroid drugs. These receptors all come from a woman aged 25 to 45 with Graves disease.

Many counts were recorded for this clonotype. This chain connects TRBV2 to TRBJ1-4; no reliable D call. The CDR3 runs to 15 residues. Trimming cost V 6 bases and J 0 bases, with 11 bases left between them. The germline V gene encodes CDR1 SNHLY and CDR2 FYNNEI. Here the CDR3 reads CASRAHFATNEKLFF. CDR3 in DNA: TGTGCCAGCAGAGCACATTTTGCAACTAATGAAAAACTGTTTTTT.

In its sample, this clonotype was seen a few times. The genes are TRBV3-1 and TRBJ2-7; the D gene is possibly TRBD2 (6 bases). Between the trimmed V and J ends, which lost 4 bases and 6 bases, there was a span of 16 bases. CDR1 is LGHDT, CDR2 YNNKEL, per germline (reference sequence). This CDR3 region has 14 residues. The CDR3 region has the DNA TGTGCCAGCAGCCCCCGGGACGGGGGTCGCGAGCAGTACTTC. It is translated as CASSPRDGGREQYF.

This clonotype appeared many times. The chain joins TRBV2 to TRBJ2-7; 11 bases map to TRBD1. Losses at the gene ends were 8 bases for V and 7 bases for J; bases not matched to a gene: 10. CDR3 length equals 14 residues. Germline values: CDR1 SNHLY, CDR2 FYNNEI. The CDR3 here is CASPRTGGAGEQYF. CDR3 in DNA: TGTGCCAGCCCGCGGACAGGGGGCGCGGGGGAGCAGTACTTC.

In this sample, this clonotype turned up many times. The J gene is TRBJ2-5, the V gene TRBV2; D unclear. Germline CDR1 reads SNHLY; CDR2 reads FYNNEI. The CDR3 consists of 11 residues. The V end lost 3 bases, the J end lost 1 base, and 0 bases lay between the germline ends. The CDR3 DNA follows: TGTGCCAGCAGTGACCAAGAGACCCAGTACTTC. The encoded protein is CASSDQETQYF.

This clonotype appeared a few times. The chain uses TRBV2 and TRBJ2-2; no firm D call. The CDR3 extends over 13 amino acids. Germline V CDR1 and CDR2: SNHLY, FYNNEI. V lost 7 bases, J lost 4 bases, and 10 bases lay in between. CDR3 region: CASKFEFTGELFF. The DNA of the CDR3 is TGTGCCAGCAAGTTTGAATTCACCGGGGAGCTGTTTTTT.

In this sample, this clonotype turned up many times. The chain couples TRBV28 to TRBJ1-1, with D tentatively TRBD1 (6 bases). This CDR3 contains 12 residues. V lost 7 bases to trimming and J lost 11 bases, with 17 bases between them. The V gene's germline CDR1 is MDHEN and CDR2 SYDVKM. The CDR3 DNA sequence: TGTGCCAGCACAGGGGCAGTTCGAGCGGCTTTCTTT. Translation: CASTGAVRAAFF.

The chain links TRBV3-1 to TRBJ2-2; 10 positions agree with TRBD2. CDR1 LGHDT and CDR2 YNNKEL come from the germline V gene (reference sequence). With V trimmed by 4 bases and J by 0 bases, 8 bases remained unmatched. The CDR3 covers 18 residues. CDR3 amino acids: CASSPRWSGRANTGELFF. CDR3 DNA sequence: TGTGCCAGCAGCCCCCGGTGGAGCGGGAGGGCGAACACCGGGGAGCTGTTTTTT.

This clonotype appeared many times. This chain connects TRBV28 to TRBJ2-5; 8 bases align to TRBD1. The CDR3 is made up of 15 amino acids. Trimming cost V 5 bases and J 7 bases; bases outside gene matches: 12. CDR1 is MDHEN and CDR2 is SYDVKM in the germline V gene. In DNA, the CDR3 is TGTGCCAGCAGTCCCTCCGGGACAGGTGGGGTGACCCAGTACTTC. Residues: CASSPSGTGGVTQYF.

This clonotype was detected many times. This sequence joins TRBV28 and TRBJ1-2, with a weak D call TRBD1 (6 bases). CDR3 length: 11 amino acids. The germline CDR1 and CDR2 sequences are MDHEN and SYDVKM. Trimming cost V 7 bases and J 4 bases, with 7 bases left between them. This chain's CDR3 is CASTGVYGYTF. CDR3 bases: TGTGCCAGCACAGGGGTCTATGGCTACACCTTC.

This clonotype was seen many times. This chain links TRBV11-2 with TRBJ2-7; D uncertain. Germline V gene data show CDR1 as SGHAT and CDR2 as FQNNGV. The V gene lost 5 bases and the J gene lost 3 bases, with 17 bases spanning the gap. The CDR3 consists of 15 residues. Written as DNA, the CDR3 is TGTGCCAGCAGCCCAGCCGGGTGGACCAACTACGAGCAGTACTTC. Amino acids: CASSPAGWTNYEQYF.

CDR3 DNA sequence: TGTGCCATCAGTGTTGGGACAGGGAGTAATAGCAATCAGCCCCAGCATTTT. This translates into CAISVGTGSNSNQPQHF. The chain recombines TRBV10-3 with TRBJ1-5; 9 nucleotides agree with TRBD1. The J segment lost 0 bases and the V segment lost 4 bases, leaving 7 bases of the junction unmatched. This CDR3 spans 17 amino acids. The germline gives CDR1 ENHRY, CDR2 SYGVKD.

Turning to this clonotype: Possible read error: a much larger clone is one base away. The V call is TRBV10-3, the J call TRBJ2-7, with D possibly matching TRBD1 (6 bases). Germline CDR1 ENHRY, CDR2 SYGVKD. CDR3 size: 13 residues. Between the trimmed V and J ends, which lost 6 bases and 3 bases, there was a span of 12 bases. The CDR3 DNA follows: TGTGCCATCAGCCCCCAACAGGGCTACGAGCAGTACTTC. Its protein product is CAISPQQGYEQYF.

This clonotype was recorded a few times. Germline and junction disagree at one end, which may indicate a read error. The chain has TRBV12-3 or TRBV12-4 and TRBJ1-5, with D unclear. There are 14 residues in the CDR3. The CDR3 coding sequence is TGTGCCAGCAGTTTAGGGAGTAGCAATCAGCCCCGGCATTTT. Protein: CASSLGSSNQPRHF.

Ten or more counts support this clonotype. The chain links TRBV30 to TRBJ2-3; TRBD2 agrees at 9 bases. This CDR3 spans 12 amino acids. With V trimmed by 8 bases and J by 2 bases, 2 bases remained unmatched. CDR1 is GTSNPN and CDR2 is SVGIG in the germline V gene (reference sequence). This CDR3 reads CAGGRDTDTQYF. The CDR3 DNA reads as TGTGCCGGCGGGAGGGACACAGATACGCAGTATTTT.

This chain uses TRBV27 with TRBJ2-2; TRBD2 is a possible D gene (6 bases). Germline V gene lookup returns CDR1 MNHEY and CDR2 SMNVEV (reference sequence). The V end was cut by 3 bases, the J end by 0 bases, with 14 bases between. This CDR3 has 17 amino acids. CDR3 sequence: CASSFGLASANTGELFF. In DNA, the CDR3 is TGTGCCAGCAGTTTTGGCCTAGCGAGCGCGAACACCGGGGAGCTGTTTTTT.

This clonotype was counted at least ten times. The rearrangement uses TRBV7-2 and TRBJ1-4; possible D gene TRBD1, 5 bases. The CDR3 covers 15 residues. Trimming pared 5 bases from V and 6 bases from J, leaving 16 bases between. Looked up from germline, CDR1 is SGHTA and CDR2 is FQGNSA. Here the CDR3 reads CASSPPGTLDEKLFF. The CDR3 DNA sequence: TGTGCCAGCAGCCCACCCGGGACCTTGGATGAAAAACTGTTTTTT.

The genes are TRBV6-1 and TRBJ2-7; D may be TRBD2 (6 bases). CDR1 and CDR2 (germline): MNHNS, SASEGT. The CDR3 covers 13 residues. The V and J ends lost 7 bases and 0 bases respectively, with 10 bases between them. DNA of the CDR3: TGTGCCAGCATTTCAGCGGGCTCCTACGAGCAGTACTTC. Its translation is CASISAGSYEQYF.

This clonotype was recorded many times. Sequence at one end of the junction differs from germline and may be a read error. The rearrangement joins TRBV28 to TRBJ1-2, with TRBD1 matching 7 bases. The CDR3 loop spans 14 amino acids. Germline V gene lookup returns CDR1 MDHEN and CDR2 SYDVKM. The CDR3 region is CASSIRGDSYGHTF. In DNA form, the CDR3 reads TGTGCCAGCAGTATACGCGGGGACAGCTATGGCCACACCTTC.

This clonotype was counted at least ten times. This sequence joins TRBV20-1 and TRBJ2-3, with 8 positions matching TRBD2. Germline trimming cut 5 bases from V and 2 bases from J; bases unmatched to any gene: 6. CDR3 length equals 14 residues. Per the germline V gene, CDR1 is DFQATT and CDR2 is SNEGSKA (reference sequence). Here the CDR3 reads CSARLSGNTDTQYF. Written as DNA, the CDR3 is TGCAGTGCTCGACTTAGCGGGAACACAGATACGCAGTATTTT.

CDR3 DNA: TGTGCCTGGGGGGCTCGGATCTTAGAGACCCAGTACTTC. Its translation is CAWGARILETQYF. The genes are TRBV30 and TRBJ2-5; D possibly corresponds to TRBD1 (5 bases). V was shortened by 5 bases and J by 4 bases, with 14 bases between the two germline ends. Per germline, CDR1 GTSNPN and CDR2 SVGIG (reference sequence). The CDR3 length is 13 residues.

This clonotype appeared a few times. The chain joins TRBV18 to TRBJ2-1; D is unresolved. CDR1 and CDR2 from the germline V gene are KGHSH and LQKENI. Trimming shortened V by 4 bases and J by 3 bases, and 7 bases separated the two germline ends. This CDR3 contains 13 residues. CDR3 sequence: CASSLPGYNEQFF. As DNA, the CDR3 is TGTGCCAGCTCACTTCCGGGCTACAATGAGCAGTTCTTC.

The sample holds a few counts of this clonotype. This chain links TRBV29-1 with TRBJ2-1; 13 bases are shared with TRBD2. The CDR3 runs to 14 residues. Germline V CDR1 and CDR2: SQVTM, ANQGSEA. The J segment lost 6 bases and the V segment lost 8 bases, leaving 7 bases of the junction unmatched. The CDR3 DNA is TGCAGCTCCAGGGGGACTAGCGGGATCAATGAGCAGTTCTTC. Its translation: CSSRGTSGINEQFF.

This clonotype was observed a handful of times. Relative to the germline gene, one junction end is altered; a read error may explain this. The rearrangement joins TRBV4-1 to TRBJ2-7; TRBD2 aligns across 13 bases. CDR1 MGHRA and CDR2 YSYEKL come from the germline V gene. The CDR3 contains 16 residues. The CDR3 bases are TGTGCCAGCAGCCAAGCAACTAGCGGGGGGGTGTACGAGCAGTACTTC. This codes for CASSQATSGGVYEQYF.

This clonotype came up a few times. The chain combines TRBV14 with TRBJ2-7; D is perhaps TRBD1 (5 bases). The V and J ends lost 2 bases and 0 bases respectively, with 11 bases between them. The germline V gene has CDR1 SGHDN and CDR2 FVKESK. The CDR3 is 15 amino acids. CDR3 DNA: TGTGCCAGCAGCCAATTCGTGACAGTCTCCTACGAGCAGTACTTC. Translating it yields CASSQFVTVSYEQYF.

This clonotype was seen a handful of times. The chain has TRBV24-1 and TRBJ2-1; D possibly corresponds to TRBD2 (5 bases). There are 15 residues in the CDR3. V was cut by 1 base and J by 4 bases, with 10 bases left in between. Germline loops: CDR1 KGHDR, CDR2 SFDVKD. CDR3 protein: CATSDFYAGYNEQFF. DNA for the CDR3: TGTGCCACCAGTGATTTTTACGCGGGTTACAATGAGCAGTTCTTC.

This clonotype has just a few counts. The rearrangement links TRBV5-6 to TRBJ2-1; 9 bases match TRBD1. CDR3 length: 15 amino acids. Germline V gene data show CDR1 as SGHDT and CDR2 as YYEEEE. V shed 0 bases, J shed 7 bases, and the junction held 5 bases outside the gene matches. The CDR3 coding sequence is TGTGCCAGCAGCTTGGTCGGACAGGGGTTGAATGAGCAGTTCTTC. Protein product: CASSLVGQGLNEQFF. The whole variable domain, remainder taken from reference TRBV5-6 and TRBJ2-1, is DAGVTQSPTHLIKTRGQQVTLRCSPKSGHDTVSWYQQALGQGPQFIFQYYEEEERQRGNFPDRFSGHQFPNYSSELNVNALLLGDSALYLCASSLVGQGLNEQFFGPGTRLTVL.

This clonotype was recorded only once. The chain links TRBV7-8 to TRBJ1-5; possible D gene TRBD1, 6 bases. Germline CDR1 reads SGHVS; CDR2 reads FQNEAQ. There are 15 residues in the CDR3. Trimming took 1 base from V and 7 from J, leaving 14 bases between them. CDR3 coding DNA: TGTGCCAGCAGCTTAGACCCCCGGGGGCAACAGCCCCAGCATTTT. This translates into CASSLDPRGQQPQHF.